This T cell receptor beta chain was profiled in a study of CD8 T cells in Susac syndrome. Sequencing of TCR beta, carried out with a high-throughput approach, was applied to CD8+ and CD4+ T cells from the blood. Controls were healthy donors chosen to match patients in age and sex. TEMRA cells were FACS-enriched, while CD8+ and CD4+ T cells were negatively isolated. With random hexamers, reverse transcription was performed on about 0.5 to 1 ug of RNA. Amplification of TCR beta CDR3 spanned 54 Vbeta and 13 Jbeta via immunoSEQ multiplex PCR. Each CDR3 protein gets one entry after TCRdb re-called the immunoSEQ multiplex PCR reads with MiXCR. The table shows fewer than 200,000 distinct CDR3 sequences, with about 95% occurring only once. Per germline, CDR1 DFQATT and CDR2 SNEGSKA (reference sequence). The CDR3 loop spans 12 amino acids. With 2 bases removed from V and 2 bases from J, the gap between germline ends came to 6 bases.

The chain uses TRBV20-1 and TRBJ2-5; D is uncertain. The sequencing input was CD4+ T cells from PBMCs. The TCR originated in a human donor in good health. This CDR3 is CSARSLQETQYF. In nucleotides, the CDR3 is TGCAGTGCTAGATCGCTACAAGAGACCCAGTACTTC.